The entry that follows covers one T cell receptor (beta chain) sequence. The antigen is not known. V lost 2 bases and J lost 3; bases outside the gene matches: 6. CDR1 is SQVTM, CDR2 ANQGSEA, per germline. The CDR3 runs 16 residues. This entry belongs to a study of CD8 T cells in Susac syndrome. Regarding the study as a whole: As acknowledged by the study, its TCR sequencing and HLA analysis included a relatively small number of individuals.

Random-hexamer reverse transcription was applied to roughly 0.5 to 1 ug RNA. The method of amplification for TCR beta CDR3 was immunoSEQ multiplex PCR, covering 54 Vbeta and 13 Jbeta. TCRdb re-analysed the immunoSEQ multiplex PCR reads in MiXCR, keeping a single row per CDR3 protein. The data hold around 200,000 distinct CDR3 sequences, with approximately 94% observed a single time. Sequencing of TCR beta was performed on blood CD8+ T cells and on blood CD4+ T cells. The multiple sclerosis control group comprised treatment-naive patients with stable or active relapsing-remitting disease. Sequencing used CD4+ T cells from PBMCs. This TCR was recovered from a human donor with multiple sclerosis. The V call is TRBV29-1, the J call TRBJ2-1; 11 nucleotides match TRBD1. The CDR3 DNA reads as TGCAGCGTTGAACCCGGGACAGGGGGGGTCTACAATGAGCAGTTCTTC. It encodes CSVEPGTGGVYNEQFF.